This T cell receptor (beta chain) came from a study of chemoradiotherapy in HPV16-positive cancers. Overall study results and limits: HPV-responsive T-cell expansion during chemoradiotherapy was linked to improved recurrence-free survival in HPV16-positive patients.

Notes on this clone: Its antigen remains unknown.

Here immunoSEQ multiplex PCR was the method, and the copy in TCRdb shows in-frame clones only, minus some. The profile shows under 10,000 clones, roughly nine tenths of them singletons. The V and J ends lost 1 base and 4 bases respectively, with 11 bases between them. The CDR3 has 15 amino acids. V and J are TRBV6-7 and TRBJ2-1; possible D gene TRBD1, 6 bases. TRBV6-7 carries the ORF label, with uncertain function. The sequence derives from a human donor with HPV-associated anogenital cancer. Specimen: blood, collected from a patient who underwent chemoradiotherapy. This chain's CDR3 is CASSYYRVEYNEQFF. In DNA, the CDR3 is TGTGCCAGCAGTTACTACAGGGTGGAATACAATGAGCAGTTCTTC.